This T cell receptor (beta chain) is drawn from a study of technical replicates of blood from a few donors. The germline V and J ends were trimmed by 2 bases and 7 bases, with 6 bases remaining between them. In germline, CDR1 is LNHDA, CDR2 SQIVND (reference sequence). CDR3 length: 13 amino acids. Assay used: immunoSEQ multiplex PCR; TCRdb lists only in-frame clones, some missing. The sample yields about 48,000 clones, approximately 90% seen once. Specimen: PBMCs. The chain uses TRBV19 and TRBJ1-6; unclear D gene. This clonotype originated in a human donor in good health. Some clones in this sample may be carry-over from other donors' samples. The DNA for the CDR3 is TGTGCCAGTAGTATAATCAGGAATTCACCCCTCCACTTT. This encodes CASSIIRNSPLHF.